The 32 T cell receptor beta chains below come from one sample, sequenced in a study of T-cell reconstitution after alpha-beta-depleted transplantation in children. Preparation of the TCRbeta library was carried out with unique molecular identifiers. Each CDR3 protein gets one entry after TCRdb re-called the PCR reads with MiXCR. The sample carries around 250,000 distinct CDR3 sequences, roughly 25% recorded once. The sequenced sample was PBMCs, obtained before TCRalphabeta/CD19-depleted stem cell transplant. The receptor source for this set is a girl aged 2 to 9 with Fanconi anemia, due to receive a stem cell transplant.

The rearrangement links TRBV7-6 to TRBJ2-3, with D hard to call. The germline V and J ends were trimmed by 2 bases and 8 bases, with 11 bases remaining between them. The CDR3 is 13 residues long. The germline V gene has CDR1 SGHVS and CDR2 FNYEAQ. Here the CDR3 reads CASSLTDGFTQYF. CDR3 sequence (DNA): TGTGCCAGCAGCTTAACGGATGGGTTTACGCAGTATTTT.

This clonotype was detected many times. V is TRBV6-5 and J is TRBJ2-7; the match to TRBD2 covers 7 bases. In germline, CDR1 is MNHEY, CDR2 SVGAGI. This CDR3 comprises 15 residues. V lost 0 bases, J lost 2 bases, and 4 bases stayed unmatched. The CDR3 protein is CASSYSVRGAYEQYF. DNA of the CDR3: TGTGCCAGCAGTTACTCTGTTCGGGGGGCCTACGAGCAGTACTTC.

The chain uses TRBV6-1 and TRBJ2-7; 8 nucleotides line up with TRBD2. Per germline, CDR1 MNHNS and CDR2 SASEGT. The CDR3 length is 15 residues. V lost 6 bases to trimming and J lost 0 bases; unmatched junction nucleotides: 7. The CDR3 sequence is CASSQLAGSSYEQYF. DNA of the CDR3: TGTGCCAGCAGCCAATTAGCGGGGAGCTCCTACGAGCAGTACTTC.

This clonotype was found many times. The chain joins TRBV10-3 to TRBJ2-2; TRBD1 is a possible D gene (6 bases). V lost 2 bases to trimming and J lost 3 bases, with 10 bases between them. CDR1 is ENHRY and CDR2 is SYGVKD in the germline V gene. This CDR3 spans 15 amino acids. The CDR3 loop reads CAISEGTRHTGELFF. DNA for the CDR3: TGTGCCATCAGTGAGGGGACACGCCACACCGGGGAGCTGTTTTTT.

This clonotype was observed a handful of times. The chain carries TRBV28 and TRBJ2-7, with D tentatively TRBD1 or TRBD2 (5 bases each). The germline V and J ends were trimmed by 3 bases and 0 bases, with 12 bases remaining between them. Germline assignment: CDR1 MDHEN and CDR2 SYDVKM. This CDR3 region has 15 residues. The CDR3 here is CASSFWGMFSYEQYF. CDR3 in DNA: TGTGCCAGCAGTTTTTGGGGGATGTTCTCCTACGAGCAGTACTTC.

The rearrangement links TRBV7-9 to TRBJ2-7; D might be TRBD2 (5 bases). Trimming stripped 5 bases from V and 3 bases from J, with 11 bases between. The CDR3 consists of 13 residues. Germline-derived CDR1 and CDR2 are SEHNR and FQNEAQ (reference sequence). The chain's CDR3 is CASSPEGLYEQYF. As DNA, the CDR3 is TGTGCCAGCAGCCCAGAGGGCCTCTACGAGCAGTACTTC.

V and J are TRBV15 and TRBJ2-5; D perhaps matches TRBD2 (6 bases). The V end lost 0 bases, the J end lost 4 bases, and 9 bases lay between the germline ends. There are 14 residues in the CDR3. Germline loops: CDR1 LNHNV, CDR2 YYDKDF (reference sequence). Here the CDR3 DNA reads TGTGCCACCAGCAGAGATGAGGGAGGAGAGACCCAGTACTTC. Translation gives CATSRDEGGETQYF.

This clonotype was observed a handful of times. The chain is built from TRBV7-9 and TRBJ2-1, with D unclear. This CDR3 has 15 amino acids. Per the germline V gene, CDR1 is SEHNR and CDR2 is FQNEAQ (reference sequence). The V end was cut by 0 bases, the J end by 6 bases, with 12 bases between. The CDR3 coding sequence is TGTGCCAGCAGCTTAGCCCCTATTAGGACCAATGAGCAGTTCTTC. This gives the protein CASSLAPIRTNEQFF.

The V call is TRBV5-1, the J call TRBJ2-5; 9 bases agree with TRBD2. Germline CDR1 and CDR2: SGHRS and YFSETQ. V lost 0 bases to trimming and J lost 2 bases; unmatched junction nucleotides: 5. The CDR3 has 16 amino acids. CDR3 region: CASSLVSSGGQETQYF. In nucleotides, the CDR3 is TGCGCCAGCAGCTTGGTCAGTAGCGGGGGACAAGAGACCCAGTACTTC. Looking up the rest from reference TRBV5-1 and TRBJ2-5 gives the full variable domain: KAGVTQTPRYLIKTRGQQVTLSCSPISGHRSVSWYQQTPGQGLQFLFEYFSETQRNKGNFPGRFSGRQFSNSRSEMNVSTLELGDSALYLCASSLVSSGGQETQYFGPGTRLLVL.

Only a few counts were recorded for this clonotype. V and J are TRBV7-3 and TRBJ2-1; 15 nucleotides agree with TRBD2. CDR1 and CDR2 from the germline V gene are SGHTA and FQGTGA. The length of the CDR3 is 17 residues. Trimming at V came to 5 bases and at J to 13 bases, leaving 15 bases not matched to a gene. CDR3 loop: CASSRRPGLAGGLDQFF. CDR3 in DNA: TGTGCCAGCAGCCGCCGGCCGGGACTAGCGGGGGGCCTTGACCAGTTCTTC.

The table lists this clonotype with many counts. In DNA, the CDR3 is TGCAGCGTGGAGGGACAGTTCTACGAGCAGTACTTC. The encoded protein is CSVEGQFYEQYF. The chain uses TRBV29-1 and TRBJ2-7, with D perhaps TRBD1 (7 bases). This CDR3 has 12 amino acids. V lost 6 bases and J lost 3, with 12 bases in between. CDR1 and CDR2 (germline): SQVTM, ANQGSEA.

The DNA for the CDR3 is TGCAGCGTTGGTGAGCGGGGCATTACATCGAAACGAACCACCTACGAGCAGTACTTC. The encoded protein is CSVGERGITSKRTTYEQYF. This chain connects TRBV29-1 to TRBJ2-7; 7 nucleotides match TRBD2. V lost 4 bases and J lost 2; bases outside the gene matches: 23. The CDR3 consists of 19 residues. In germline, CDR1 is SQVTM, CDR2 ANQGSEA.

This clonotype has at least ten counts. The rearrangement uses TRBV10-3 and TRBJ1-1; D is uncertain. Germline CDR1 reads ENHRY; CDR2 reads SYGVKD. The CDR3 sequence is 11 residues long. Trimming shortened V by 6 bases and J by 2 bases, and 4 bases separated the two germline ends. CDR3 in DNA: TGTGCCATCAGGGACAACACTGAAGCTTTCTTT. Translation gives CAIRDNTEAFF.

This clonotype has only a few counts. The V and J genes are TRBV6-1 and TRBJ1-5, with 11 bases matching TRBD1. The germline CDR1 and CDR2 sequences are MNHNS and SASEGT. The CDR3 extends over 18 amino acids. V lost 6 bases to trimming and J lost 1 base; unmatched junction nucleotides: 11. CDR3 sequence: CASSARKGQGGSNQPQHF. CDR3 coding DNA: TGTGCCAGCAGCGCCCGAAAGGGACAGGGGGGAAGCAATCAGCCCCAGCATTTT.

This clonotype was observed at least ten times. The chain couples TRBV28 to TRBJ2-7; 9 bases map to TRBD2. Germline values: CDR1 MDHEN, CDR2 SYDVKM. The junction had 22 bases not matched to a gene; V was cut back by 4 bases and J by 6 bases. The CDR3 runs to 19 residues. As DNA, the CDR3 is TGTGCCAGCAGTTCTACGCTCAGGGGTCCCGGGACTAGCTTCGTCGAGCAGTACTTC. Protein: CASSSTLRGPGTSFVEQYF.

Many counts were recorded for this clonotype. The rearrangement links TRBV14 to TRBJ2-1; D gene unclear. The CDR3 runs 15 residues. The germline V gene has CDR1 SGHDN and CDR2 FVKESK. Trimming pared 4 bases from V and 4 bases from J, leaving 14 bases between. CDR3 region: CASSRNLADYNEQFF. CDR3 DNA: TGTGCCAGCAGCCGAAATCTGGCGGATTACAATGAGCAGTTCTTC.

The chain recombines TRBV20-1 with TRBJ2-3; the match to TRBD2 covers 13 bases. Trimming cost V 6 bases and J 5 bases; bases outside gene matches: 2. Germline V CDR1 and CDR2: DFQATT, SNEGSKA (reference sequence). The CDR3 is 13 residues long. Written as DNA, the CDR3 is TGCAGTGCAAGACTAGCGGGAGGAGATACGCAGTATTTT. It encodes CSARLAGGDTQYF.

This clonotype was counted at least ten times. This rearrangement joins TRBV7-3 to TRBJ2-2; either TRBD1 or TRBD2 may fit D (5 bases each). V shed 4 bases and J shed 0 bases, with 6 bases lying between them. CDR3 length equals 14 residues. CDR1 and CDR2 (germline): SGHTA, FQGTGA. As DNA, the CDR3 is TGTGCCAGCAGCTGGGACGCGAACACCGGGGAGCTGTTTTTT. It is translated as CASSWDANTGELFF.

This chain links TRBV12-5 with TRBJ2-2; D might be TRBD2 (6 bases). Germline lookup yields CDR1 LGHNT and CDR2 FRNRAP. The V gene lost 6 bases and the J gene lost 0 bases, with 14 bases spanning the gap. The CDR3 covers 16 residues. The CDR3 DNA sequence: TGTGCTAGTGGGATCGGCGGGGCATCGAACACCGGGGAGCTGTTTTTT. It codes for CASGIGGASNTGELFF.

This clonotype was observed a few times. The V and J genes are TRBV11-2 and TRBJ2-1, with 7 bases that match TRBD1. Unmatched junction bases numbered 12, after V lost 3 bases and J lost 10 bases. Germline assignment: CDR1 SGHAT and CDR2 FQNNGV. The CDR3 sequence is 15 residues long. The chain's CDR3 is CASSLTQGVFVEQFF. The CDR3 DNA is TGTGCCAGCAGCTTGACTCAGGGGGTATTCGTGGAGCAGTTCTTC.

The rearrangement joins TRBV29-1 to TRBJ2-1; 15 nucleotides agree with TRBD2. This CDR3 comprises 14 residues. With V trimmed by 6 bases and J by 12 bases, 9 bases remained unmatched. The germline CDR1 and CDR2 sequences are SQVTM and ANQGSEA. The CDR3 protein is CSVAGTSGRSPQFF. The CDR3 DNA reads TGCAGCGTGGCCGGGACTAGCGGGAGGTCCCCGCAGTTCTTC.

This clonotype was counted ten times or more. The rearrangement joins TRBV4-2 to TRBJ1-1; 10 bases line up with TRBD1. The CDR3 is 16 amino acids. Per the germline V gene, CDR1 is LGHNA and CDR2 is YNFKEQ. The V and J ends lost 0 bases and 4 bases, in that order; junction bases with no gene match: 5. CDR3 amino acids: CASSQDGTGVSTEAFF. For the CDR3, the DNA is TGTGCCAGCAGCCAAGATGGGACAGGGGTGAGCACTGAAGCTTTCTTT.

The table lists this clonotype with a few counts. The chain employs TRBV29-1 and TRBJ2-7, with D possibly matching TRBD2 (6 bases). Trimming removed 5 bases from V and 6 bases from J, with 17 bases in between. In germline, CDR1 is SQVTM, CDR2 ANQGSEA. The CDR3 covers 13 residues. In nucleotides, the CDR3 is TGCAGCGTTATCGCTCCTAGCGCCCGCGAGCAGTACTTC. Its protein is CSVIAPSAREQYF.

This chain connects TRBV4-2 to TRBJ2-7; a weak D match, TRBD2 (5 bases). Germline V gene data show CDR1 as LGHNA and CDR2 as YNFKEQ. The CDR3 contains 14 residues. Trimming removed 8 bases at V and 0 bases at J, with 14 bases between. The CDR3 sequence is CASSPSSSSYEQYF. The CDR3, as DNA: TGTGCCAGCTCCCCTAGCAGTAGCTCCTACGAGCAGTACTTC.

Only a few counts were recorded for this clonotype. This chain links TRBV5-1 with TRBJ2-1, with D possibly being TRBD1 (5 bases). In germline, CDR1 is SGHRS, CDR2 YFSETQ. This CDR3 has 14 amino acids. Trimming pared 4 bases from V and 2 bases from J, leaving 10 bases between. CDR3 amino acids: CASSPDSPYNEQFF. CDR3 bases: TGCGCCAGCAGCCCAGACAGCCCCTACAATGAGCAGTTCTTC.

This chain links TRBV20-1 with TRBJ2-7, with TRBD2 as a possible D gene (6 bases). V lost 4 bases and J lost 1, with 17 bases in between. CDR1 and CDR2 from the germline V gene are DFQATT and SNEGSKA (reference sequence). The CDR3 has 15 amino acids. The CDR3: CSAKASERLSYEQYF. As DNA, the CDR3 is TGCAGTGCTAAAGCTAGCGAAAGACTTTCCTACGAGCAGTACTTC.

This clonotype appeared many times. The rearrangement links TRBV6-5 to TRBJ2-5; TRBD2 might be the D (6 bases). The CDR3 contains 15 residues. V lost 2 bases and J 7 bases, leaving 17 bases between the germline ends. CDR1 MNHEY and CDR2 SVGAGI come from the germline V gene. This chain's CDR3 is CASSYGRRYQMTQYF. The CDR3 DNA follows: TGTGCCAGCAGTTACGGGAGGCGGTATCAAATGACCCAGTACTTC.

This clonotype came up many times. The gene calls are TRBV20-1 and TRBJ1-5; TRBD1 agrees at 8 bases. CDR1 is DFQATT and CDR2 is SNEGSKA in the germline V gene (reference sequence). The length of the CDR3 is 17 residues. The V segment lost 2 bases and the J segment 0 bases; nucleotides outside the gene matches: 9. In nucleotides, the CDR3 is TGCAGTGCTAGACCCGGGACAGGAACCTATAGCAATCAGCCCCAGCATTTT. It encodes CSARPGTGTYSNQPQHF.

This clonotype was recorded at least ten times. The chain couples TRBV30 to TRBJ2-1, with TRBD1 as a possible D gene (5 bases). This CDR3 spans 11 amino acids. CDR1 and CDR2 from the germline V gene are GTSNPN and SVGIG (reference sequence). The ends were cut back, 4 bases at V and 9 bases at J, with 10 bases in the middle. CDR3 nucleotide sequence: TGTGCCTGGACGTTCCAGGGTGAGCAGTTCTTC. As protein: CAWTFQGEQFF.

This chain uses TRBV12-5 with TRBJ2-3; 9 bases are a match to TRBD2. The V gene's germline CDR1 is LGHNT and CDR2 FRNRAP. J gave up 9 bases and V 0 bases, and 10 bases lay outside the gene matches. The CDR3 consists of 16 residues. The CDR3 here is CASGLVVGGRVRTQYF. The CDR3 coding sequence is TGTGCTAGTGGTTTGGTAGTCGGCGGGAGGGTGCGGACGCAGTATTTT.

The CDR3 DNA reads TGCAGTGCTAGAGTCGGGCGAGGACTAGCGGGAAGGTTCTCCTACGAGCAGTACTTC. Residues: CSARVGRGLAGRFSYEQYF. The rearrangement links TRBV20-1 to TRBJ2-7; TRBD2 agrees at 12 bases. The junction had 13 bases not matched to a gene; V was cut back by 1 base and J by 0 bases. This CDR3 spans 19 amino acids. From germline, CDR1 is DFQATT and CDR2 SNEGSKA (reference sequence).

The J gene is TRBJ2-7, the V gene TRBV15; D not resolved. CDR1 is LNHNV and CDR2 is YYDKDF in the germline V gene (reference sequence). The CDR3 covers 12 residues. With 0 bases removed from V and 4 bases from J, the gap between germline ends came to 4 bases. The CDR3 DNA reads as TGTGCCACCAGCAGAGATTTATACGAGCAGTACTTC. This codes for CATSRDLYEQYF.